Included here is one T cell receptor beta chain sequence, with context. Antigen specificity is unknown. Only in-frame clones appear in the TCRdb table, and some are missing; sequencing was by immunoSEQ multiplex PCR. This sample carries approximately 110,000 clones, about 93% of them seen once, and the ten largest clones take 1% to 1.5%. These data are taken from a study of cytomegalovirus exposure and HLA in healthy donors. In the study overall: The roughly 130 validation repertoires used the same platform as the 600 to 750 first-cohort repertoires (as reported by a later analysis).

V lost 0 bases and J lost 5, with 8 bases in between. Germline assignment: CDR1 SGHRS and CDR2 YFSETQ. The CDR3 has 13 residues. Study-level points and caveats: The study recorded around 160 TCR beta chains that were cytomegalovirus-associated.

The chain recombines TRBV5-1 with TRBJ1-1; D is uncertain. The clonotype was recovered from a woman younger than 30 in good health and CMV-seronegative. Sequenced input: PBMCs. The CDR3 is CASSLDSRTEAFF. CDR3 bases: TGCGCCAGCAGCTTGGACAGCAGGACTGAAGCTTTCTTT.